A single T cell receptor (beta chain) is shown here with its context. Method: immunoSEQ multiplex PCR; TCRdb's copy keeps in-frame clones and lacks some. The sample carries nearly 110,000 clones, about 90% recorded once. The data are from a study of T cell responses to AZD1222 COVID-19 vaccine. The junction had 13 bases not matched to a gene; V was cut back by 2 bases and J by 7 bases. The CDR3 totals 16 residues. Looked up from germline, CDR1 is MNHEY and CDR2 is SVGAGI. This chain joins TRBV6-5 and TRBJ2-7, with 8 bases fitting TRBD1. The TCR sequence derives from an adult who received the AZD1222 COVID-19 vaccine. The specimen comprised peripheral blood, sampled 28 days after the second AZD1222 dose. CDR3 region: CASSYAGTGLVLEQYF. The CDR3 DNA is TGTGCCAGCAGTTACGCCGGGACAGGCCTCGTGCTTGAGCAGTACTTC.